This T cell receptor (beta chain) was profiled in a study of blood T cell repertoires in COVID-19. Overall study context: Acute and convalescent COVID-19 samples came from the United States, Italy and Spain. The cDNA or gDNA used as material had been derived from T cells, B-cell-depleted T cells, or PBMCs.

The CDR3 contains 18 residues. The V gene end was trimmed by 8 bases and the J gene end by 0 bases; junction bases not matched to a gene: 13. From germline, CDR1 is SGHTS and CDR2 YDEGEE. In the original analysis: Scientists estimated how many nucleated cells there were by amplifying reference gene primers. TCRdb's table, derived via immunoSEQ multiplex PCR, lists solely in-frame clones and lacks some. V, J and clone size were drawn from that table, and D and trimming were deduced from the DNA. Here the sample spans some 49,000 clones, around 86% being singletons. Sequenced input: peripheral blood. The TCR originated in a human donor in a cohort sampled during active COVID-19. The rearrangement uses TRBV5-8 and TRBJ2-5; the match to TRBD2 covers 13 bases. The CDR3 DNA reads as TGTGCCAGTTCTCCGGGACTAGCGGGAAAGGGGTACCAAGAGACCCAGTACTTC. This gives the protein CASSPGLAGKGYQETQYF.